These 21 T cell receptor beta chains were all obtained from the same sample, sequenced in a study of blood T cell repertoires in COVID-19. Produced via immunoSEQ multiplex PCR; TCRdb's table is partial and in-frame only. The repertoire holds around 100,000 clones, with more than 75% as singletons. Source material: peripheral blood. The receptors stem from a human donor in a cohort sampled during active COVID-19.

The chain employs TRBV18 and TRBJ1-2; 8 bases align to TRBD1. Germline CDR1 and CDR2: KGHSH and LQKENI. Trimming cost V 1 base and J 5 bases; bases outside gene matches: 6. The CDR3 extends over 15 amino acids. The CDR3 region is CASSPQGTGPYGYTF. CDR3 nucleotide sequence: TGTGCCAGCTCACCACAGGGGACAGGACCTTATGGCTACACCTTC.

The chain couples TRBV18 to TRBJ2-7, with TRBD1 matching over 9 bases. J gave up 0 bases and V 8 bases, and 5 bases lay outside the gene matches. In germline, CDR1 is KGHSH, CDR2 LQKENI. The CDR3 has 14 amino acids. The CDR3, as DNA: TGTGCCAGCGGGACAGGGATGTTCTCCTACGAGCAGTACTTC. Translation gives CASGTGMFSYEQYF.

The chain links TRBV9 to TRBJ2-7; 11 nucleotides agree with TRBD2. The V gene's germline CDR1 is SGDLS and CDR2 YYNGEE. CDR3 size: 14 residues. Losses at the gene ends were 0 bases for V and 7 bases for J; bases not matched to a gene: 3. CDR3: CASSVGTSGSEQYF. The CDR3 nucleotides read TGTGCCAGCAGCGTAGGCACTAGCGGGAGTGAGCAGTACTTC.

V and J are TRBV20-1 and TRBJ2-3; TRBD2 aligns across 10 bases. Germline values: CDR1 DFQATT, CDR2 SNEGSKA (reference sequence). Trimming took 3 bases from V and 0 from J; bases not matched to a gene: 9. The CDR3 extends over 17 amino acids. This CDR3 is CSASTASGGPSTDTQYF. DNA of the CDR3: TGCAGTGCTAGTACGGCTAGCGGGGGCCCTAGCACAGATACGCAGTATTTT.

For this clone: A read error may produce the germline difference seen at one junction end. The chain carries TRBV7-7 and TRBJ2-5, with D possibly matching TRBD2 (5 bases). This CDR3 has 17 residues. The germline V gene has CDR1 SSHAT and CDR2 FNYEAQ (reference sequence). The DNA for the CDR3 is TGTGCTAGCAGCCGCAACCGGGATCTTGGCCCCCAAGAGACCCAGTACTTC. Its protein is CASSRNRDLGPQETQYF.

This sequence joins TRBV6-2 or TRBV6-3 and TRBJ2-5; perhaps TRBD2 as D (5 bases). V lost 2 bases and J lost 2, with 15 bases in between. This CDR3 has 16 amino acids. The germline CDR1 and CDR2 sequences are MNHEY and SVGEGT. The CDR3 region has the DNA TGTGCCAGCAGTTACACCCTCCCTAGCCCACAAGAGACCCAGTACTTC. Translated, it gives CASSYTLPSPQETQYF.

The chain joins TRBV19 to TRBJ2-1; no clear D gene. The V end was cut by 1 base, the J end by 4 bases, with 11 bases between. This CDR3 is built from 15 residues. Germline CDR1 reads LNHDA; CDR2 reads SQIVND (reference sequence). CDR3 nucleotides: TGTGCCAGTAGTATAGGAGTTACCCCTTACAATGAGCAGTTCTTC. This sequence encodes CASSIGVTPYNEQFF.

The CDR3 DNA reads TGCGCCAGCGGCATGACAGGCACTAATGAAAAACTGTTTTTT. It specifies CASGMTGTNEKLFF. The chain couples TRBV5-1 to TRBJ1-4, with D possibly matching TRBD1 (6 bases). The ends were cut back, 7 bases at V and 2 bases at J, with 12 bases in the middle. Germline CDR1 reads SGHRS; CDR2 reads YFSETQ. The CDR3 has 14 residues.

The chain carries TRBV6-2 or TRBV6-3 and TRBJ2-1, with 9 bases fitting TRBD2. This CDR3 has 16 residues. Germline V gives CDR1 MNHEY, CDR2 SVGEGT. V dropped 5 bases and J dropped 0; count of bases not matched to a gene: 5. The DNA of the CDR3 is TGTGCCAGCAGTCCAATAGCGGGAGTCTCCTACAATGAGCAGTTCTTC. Translated: CASSPIAGVSYNEQFF.

Only a few counts were recorded for this clone. The V call is TRBV10-3, the J call TRBJ1-4; D unclear. Trimming stripped 6 bases from V and 4 bases from J, with 12 bases between. This CDR3 spans 14 amino acids. Germline values: CDR1 ENHRY, CDR2 SYGVKD. The CDR3 region has the DNA TGTGCCATCAGACGCGACGGAGGTAATGAAAAACTGTTTTTT. Amino acids: CAIRRDGGNEKLFF.

In its sample, this clone was seen a few times. The CDR3 here is CASNTQGYTEAFF. The CDR3 nucleotides read TGTGCCAGCAATACGCAGGGTTATACTGAAGCTTTCTTT. The chain links TRBV28 to TRBJ1-1, with D perhaps matching TRBD1 (5 bases). Germline V gene lookup returns CDR1 MDHEN and CDR2 SYDVKM. The CDR3 has 13 amino acids. The V gene lost 7 bases and the J gene lost 5 bases, with 14 bases spanning the gap.

The chain combines TRBV28 with TRBJ1-2; 8 positions match TRBD1. Germline CDR1 reads MDHEN; CDR2 reads SYDVKM. Trimming took 3 bases from V and 5 from J; bases not matched to a gene: 11. The CDR3 covers 16 residues. CDR3 nucleotides: TGTGCCAGCAGTTTCCCGCCGGGACAGGCCTATTATGGCTACACCTTC. This encodes CASSFPPGQAYYGYTF.

This clone was found once. Other DNA variants within this sample encode the same CDR3. This chain connects TRBV3-1 (or the pseudogene TRBV3-2) to TRBJ1-1, with D possibly being TRBD1 (6 bases). The CDR3 consists of 14 residues. With 1 base removed from V and 7 bases from J, the gap between germline ends came to 13 bases. Germline lookup yields CDR1 LGHDT and CDR2 YNNKEL (reference sequence). CDR3 DNA sequence: TGTGCCAGCAGCCAAGCTGGGGGCAGGGGTGAAGCTTTCTTT. Amino acid sequence: CASSQAGGRGEAFF.

The chain carries TRBV9 and TRBJ2-1; D is perhaps TRBD2 (6 bases). Per the germline V gene, CDR1 is SGDLS and CDR2 is YYNGEE. The CDR3 totals 14 residues. With 3 bases removed from V and 4 bases from J, the gap between germline ends came to 11 bases. CDR3 loop: CASSAPGGYNEQFF. CDR3 bases: TGTGCCAGCAGCGCCCCCGGGGGATACAATGAGCAGTTCTTC. Based on the CDR3 plus reference TRBV9 and TRBJ2-1, the full variable domain is DSGVTQTPKHLITATGQRVTLRCSPRSGDLSVYWYQQSLDQGLQFLIQYYNGEERAKGNILERFSAQQFPDLHSELNLSSLELGDSALYFCASSAPGGYNEQFFGPGTRLTVL.

The chain uses TRBV28 and TRBJ2-7, with TRBD2 matching over 13 bases. Germline CDR1 is MDHEN and CDR2 is SYDVKM. The CDR3 covers 15 residues. V lost 4 bases to trimming and J lost 2 bases; unmatched junction nucleotides: 2. CDR3 in DNA: TGTGCCAGCAGTTCCACTAGCGGGGGGGCCTACGAGCAGTACTTC. Amino acids: CASSSTSGGAYEQYF.

The rearrangement links TRBV28 to TRBJ2-2; TRBD1 matches at 9 bases. V trimming: 0 bases; J trimming: 1 base; junction bases outside the gene matches: 3. The CDR3 totals 17 residues. Per germline, CDR1 MDHEN and CDR2 SYDVKM. CDR3 sequence (DNA): TGTGCCAGCAGTTTATGGGACAGGGGCTGGAACACCGGGGAGCTGTTTTTT. It specifies CASSLWDRGWNTGELFF. Supplemented by reference TRBV28 and TRBJ2-2, the full variable domain reads DVKVTQSSRYLVKRTGEKVFLECVQDMDHENMFWYRQDPGLGLRLIYFSYDVKMKEKGDIPEGYSVSREKKERFSLILESASTNQTSMYLCASSLWDRGWNTGELFFGEGSRLTVL.

The chain recombines TRBV28 with TRBJ2-7; 11 nucleotides match TRBD2. The junction had 9 bases not matched to a gene; V was cut back by 5 bases and J by 3 bases. Germline CDR1 and CDR2: MDHEN and SYDVKM. CDR3 length: 16 residues. The CDR3 DNA reads TGTGCCAGCAGTGGTGGGATAGCGGGGGGGGTCTACGAGCAGTACTTC. It codes for CASSGGIAGGVYEQYF.

This chain uses TRBV7-6 with TRBJ2-7; 12 bases line up with TRBD1. The CDR3 has 15 amino acids. Germline assignment: CDR1 SGHVS and CDR2 FNYEAQ. The V segment lost 5 bases and the J segment 5 bases; nucleotides outside the gene matches: 7. Written as DNA, the CDR3 is TGTGCCAGCAGCCTTGCGGGGACAGGGGGCCACGAGCAGTACTTC. This gives the protein CASSLAGTGGHEQYF.

The J gene is TRBJ1-5, the V gene TRBV9; D is ambiguous. Trimming removed 3 bases from V and 4 bases from J, with 11 bases in between. Germline-derived CDR1 and CDR2 are SGDLS and YYNGEE. The CDR3 is made up of 14 amino acids. The CDR3 region is CASSGEDGNQPQHF. The CDR3 DNA follows: TGTGCCAGCAGCGGGGAGGACGGTAATCAGCCCCAGCATTTT.

The chain has TRBV28 and TRBJ2-3; 9 nucleotides line up with TRBD1. CDR1 and CDR2 (germline): MDHEN, SYDVKM. Germline trimming cut 7 bases from V and 6 bases from J; bases unmatched to any gene: 8. This CDR3 has 14 residues. The CDR3 sequence is CASTYDRGEDTQYF. CDR3 nucleotide sequence: TGTGCCAGCACATACGACAGGGGGGAGGATACGCAGTATTTT.

The chain combines TRBV4-2 with TRBJ1-1, with 10 bases matching TRBD1. CDR3 length: 16 amino acids. Trimming removed 4 bases from V and 5 bases from J; junction bases left unmatched: 10. Germline V gene data show CDR1 as LGHNA and CDR2 as YNFKEQ. In DNA, the CDR3 is TGTGCCAGCAGCCTCGCCGGGACAGGGGTATTAACTGAAGCTTTCTTT. The encoded protein is CASSLAGTGVLTEAFF.